Listed below are T cell receptor beta chains from one sample, sequenced in a study of blood T cell repertoires in COVID-19. Method: immunoSEQ multiplex PCR; TCRdb's copy keeps in-frame clones and lacks some. There are around 200,000 clones in the sample; about 85% occur only once, and nearly 6% lies in the top ten. The sequenced sample consisted of peripheral blood. The receptor set was obtained from a woman between 40 and 55 years old with COVID-19, enrolled during active disease. Both conserved end residues are part of each CDR3. The order of the fields is clone size, D gene, V gene, J gene, CDR3 protein, CDR3 DNA. A D gene is named only where the DNA matches it firmly. Only part of the rows carry a size: once, few, many, or a class if the clone is expanded.

.,.,TRBV5-1,TRBJ1-1,CASSEGWTANTEAFF,TGCGCCAGCAGCGAGGGATGGACAGCGAACACTGAAGCTTTCTTT
few,.,TRBV7-9,TRBJ1-2,CASSLGEQRGYTF,TGTGCCAGCAGCTTAGGAGAGCAGCGTGGCTACACCTTC
.,TRBD2,TRBV10-3,TRBJ2-3,CAISESGGGAGVTDTQYF,TGTGCCATCAGTGAGTCGGGGGGTGGAGCGGGGGTCACAGATACGCAGTATTTT
.,TRBD1,TRBV5-1,TRBJ2-2,CASSWTGEETGELFF,TGCGCCAGCAGTTGGACAGGGGAAGAGACCGGGGAGCTGTTTTTT
.,.,TRBV6-5,TRBJ1-1,CASSYGQLNTEAFF,TGTGCCAGCAGTTACGGGCAGCTGAACACTGAAGCTTTCTTT
.,.,TRBV29-1,TRBJ2-1,CSVGTSKYNEQFF,TGCAGCGTCGGGACTTCCAAATACAATGAGCAGTTCTTC
.,.,TRBV5-5,TRBJ2-2,CASSPWPTGELFF,TGTGCCAGCAGCCCCTGGCCTACCGGGGAGCTGTTTTTT
.,.,TRBV10-3,TRBJ1-1,CAISEGGQPNTEAFF,TGTGCCATCAGTGAGGGAGGACAGCCGAACACTGAAGCTTTCTTT
.,TRBD1,TRBV2,TRBJ1-1,CASGSTGGNTEAFF,TGTGCCAGCGGGTCGACAGGGGGAAATACTGAAGCTTTCTTT
once,TRBD1,TRBV5-1,TRBJ2-5,CASSLGTGKETQYF,TGCGCCAGCAGCTTAGGGACAGGGAAAGAGACCCAGTACTTC
once,TRBD1,TRBV19,TRBJ1-6,CASSIEGGWGNSPLHF,TGTGCCAGTAGTATAGAAGGGGGCTGGGGCAATTCACCCCTCCACTTT
.,.,TRBV6-6,TRBJ2-7,CASSSASAQEVSEQYF,TGTGCCAGCAGTTCCGCCTCTGCCCAGGAGGTAAGCGAGCAGTACTTC
.,.,TRBV2,TRBJ2-6,CASSRIQGSGANVLTF,TGTGCCAGCAGTAGAATTCAGGGCTCTGGGGCCAACGTCCTGACTTTC
.,.,TRBV7-2,TRBJ1-2,CASSLRVEGYTF,TGTGCCAGCAGCTTACGGGTAGAAGGCTACACCTTC
.,.,TRBV7-2,TRBJ1-1,CASSRGYTEAFF,TGTGCCAGCAGCAGGGGATACACTGAAGCTTTCTTT
.,.,TRBV4-3,TRBJ1-5,CASSHWVSTGQPQHF,TGCGCCAGCAGCCATTGGGTGTCAACGGGACAGCCCCAGCATTTT
.,TRBD2,TRBV5-4,TRBJ2-5,CASRRTSGTGETQYF,TGTGCCAGCAGGCGGACTAGCGGGACCGGAGAGACCCAGTACTTC
.,.,TRBV14,TRBJ2-7,CASSVTTDPYEQYF,TGTGCCAGCAGCGTTACGACTGATCCCTACGAGCAGTACTTC
.,TRBD1,TRBV19,TRBJ1-1,CASSQGDYTEAFF,TGTGCCAGTAGTCAGGGGGATTACACTGAAGCTTTCTTT
once,.,TRBV6-6,TRBJ1-1,CASSLGQTFNTEAFF,TGTGCCAGCAGTCTCGGACAGACCTTTAACACTGAAGCTTTCTTT
.,TRBD1,TRBV18,TRBJ1-1,CASSPWDRNTEAFF,TGTGCCAGCTCACCGTGGGACAGGAACACTGAAGCTTTCTTT
once,TRBD2,TRBV6-5,TRBJ2-2,CASILAANTGELFF,TGTGCCAGCATACTAGCGGCGAACACCGGGGAGCTGTTTTTT
many,.,TRBV11-2,TRBJ2-7,CASSINLSYEQYF,TGTGCCAGCAGCATCAACCTATCTTACGAGCAGTACTTC
.,.,TRBV3-1/TRBV3-2,TRBJ1-1,CASSHLTGNTEAFF,TGTGCCAGCAGCCACCTTACAGGGAACACTGAAGCTTTCTTT
once,.,TRBV5-4,TRBJ2-7,CASSLVGAIIDEQYF,TGTGCCAGCAGCTTGGTGGGGGCCATAATAGACGAGCAGTACTTC
.,.,TRBV18,TRBJ1-5,CASSDRSGLLNQPQHF,TGTGCCAGCTCCGACCGGTCAGGGCTCCTCAATCAGCCCCAGCATTTT
.,.,TRBV29-1,TRBJ2-1,CSGGGLNYNEQFF,TGCAGCGGGGGTGGTCTAAACTACAATGAGCAGTTCTTC
.,.,TRBV5-1,TRBJ2-3,CASSLSQNTQYF,TGCGCCAGCAGCTTGTCGCAGAACACGCAGTATTTT
.,.,TRBV19,TRBJ2-5,CASSGRGIQETQYF,TGTGCCAGTAGTGGTCGGGGGATACAAGAGACCCAGTACTTC
.,.,TRBV9,TRBJ1-3,CASSVGADSGNTIYF,TGTGCCAGCAGCGTAGGGGCAGACTCTGGAAACACCATATATTTT
.,TRBD1,TRBV19,TRBJ2-2,CASSMETGGAYTGELFF,TGTGCCAGTAGTATGGAGACAGGGGGCGCGTACACCGGGGAGCTGTTTTTT
.,TRBD2,TRBV7-8,TRBJ2-1,CASSSGLVSSDEQFF,TGTGCCAGCAGCTCGGGACTAGTGAGTAGCGATGAGCAGTTCTTC
few,.,TRBV3-1/TRBV3-2,TRBJ2-7,CASSQDSTGAGEQYF,TGTGCCAGCAGCCAAGATTCTACCGGAGCAGGGGAGCAGTACTTC
.,.,TRBV5-4,TRBJ1-5,CASSLAGVGQPQHF,TGTGCCAGCAGCTTGGCGGGGGTTGGTCAGCCCCAGCATTTT
.,.,TRBV28,TRBJ1-5,CASLSSGHGRNQPQHF,TGTGCCAGCCTATCCTCGGGACACGGACGCAATCAGCCCCAGCATTTT
many,TRBD2,TRBV11-1,TRBJ2-1,CASSLLGLAVYNEQFF,TGTGCCAGCAGCTTATTGGGACTAGCGGTCTACAATGAGCAGTTCTTC
.,TRBD2,TRBV7-2,TRBJ2-7,CASSFAGGTGEQYF,TGTGCCAGCAGCTTTGCGGGAGGGACGGGCGAGCAGTACTTC
once,TRBD2,TRBV13,TRBJ2-5,CASSSPGLEGETQYF,TGTGCCAGCAGCTCGCCTGGACTAGAGGGCGAGACCCAGTACTTC
.,TRBD1,TRBV5-1,TRBJ2-5,CASKEGQVLETQYF,TGCGCCAGCAAAGAGGGACAGGTCTTGGAGACCCAGTACTTC
.,TRBD1,TRBV2,TRBJ1-6,CASIQGFDSPLHF,TGTGCCAGCATACAGGGGTTTGATTCACCCCTCCACTTT
.,TRBD2,TRBV6-2/TRBV6-3,TRBJ2-7,CASSYSTSGASSYEQYF,TGTGCCAGCAGTTACTCTACTAGCGGGGCGAGCTCCTACGAGCAGTACTTC
.,TRBD1,TRBV7-8,TRBJ1-6,CASSDGTGDSPLHF,TGTGCCAGCAGCGATGGGACAGGAGATTCACCCCTCCACTTT
.,.,TRBV9,TRBJ1-2,CASSVEAGGYTF,TGTGCCAGCAGCGTAGAGGCCGGGGGCTACACCTTC
.,TRBD1,TRBV11-2,TRBJ1-4,CASSAATGQVGGEKLFF,TGTGCCAGCAGCGCCGCAACCGGACAGGTAGGTGGGGAAAAACTGTTTTTT